One and the same sample provided the 14 T cell receptor beta chains below, sequenced in a study of shared clonotypes between healthy human individuals. Measured with immunoSEQ multiplex PCR; TCRdb has only the in-frame clones, and not every one. The sample lists nearly 1 million clones, about 80% occurring once. The sequencing input was memory CD4+ T cells sorted from blood. Subset denoted: CD45RA-negative fraction. The receptors come from a man younger than 35 in good health.

This clone was picked up one time. The rearrangement links TRBV7-2 to TRBJ2-7, with D possibly being TRBD1 or TRBD2 (6 bases each). This CDR3 region has 14 residues. V lost 5 bases, J lost 2 bases, and 13 bases lay in between. Germline V gene lookup returns CDR1 SGHTA and CDR2 FQGNSA. For the CDR3, the DNA is TGTGCCAGCAGCCCGTACAGGGAGGCCTACGAGCAGTACTTC. Its protein product is CASSPYREAYEQYF.

The V call is TRBV2, the J call TRBJ1-1, with a possible D match to TRBD1 (5 bases). Germline assignment: CDR1 SNHLY and CDR2 FYNNEI. V gave up 6 bases and J gave up 4 bases, with 18 bases separating them. The CDR3 covers 15 residues. The CDR3 DNA follows: TGTGCCAGCAGGGGACTGGGAAACTCTGTCACTGAAGCTTTCTTT. Amino acid sequence: CASRGLGNSVTEAFF. Drawing the rest from reference TRBV2 and TRBJ1-1, the complete variable domain is EPEVTQTPSHQVTQMGQEVILRCVPISNHLYFYWYRQILGQKVEFLVSFYNNEISEKSEIFDDQFSVERPDGSNFTLKIRSTKLEDSAMYFCASRGLGNSVTEAFFGQGTRLTVV.

This chain uses TRBV27 with TRBJ2-5; D not resolved. From germline, CDR1 is MNHEY and CDR2 SMNVEV (reference sequence). V lost 0 bases to trimming and J lost 0 bases, with 14 bases between them. There are 17 residues in the CDR3. The CDR3 protein is CASSLSDPTSYQETQYF. The DNA for the CDR3 is TGTGCCAGCAGTTTATCGGATCCAACCTCGTACCAAGAGACCCAGTACTTC.

The chain employs TRBV30 and TRBJ1-2; D is unresolved. From germline, CDR1 is GTSNPN and CDR2 SVGIG (reference sequence). The CDR3 is 14 residues long. The V gene lost 0 bases and the J gene lost 4 bases, with 12 bases spanning the gap. CDR3 coding DNA: TGTGCCTGGAGTGTTTCGGTTTCAGTCTATGGCTACACCTTC. It is translated as CAWSVSVSVYGYTF.

This chain connects TRBV11-3 to TRBJ2-3; D is perhaps TRBD2 (5 bases). V shed 2 bases and J shed 2 bases, with 8 bases lying between them. Germline-derived CDR1 and CDR2 are SGHNT and YENEEA. CDR3 length: 14 residues. CDR3 bases: TGTGCCAGCAGCTTAAGCGGAAACACAGATACGCAGTATTTT. This codes for CASSLSGNTDTQYF.

In this sample, this clone turned up a few times. The CDR3 nucleotides read TGTGCCTGGACTCGGACGGGGATGAACACTGAAGCTTTCTTT. Translating gives CAWTRTGMNTEAFF. The chain is built from TRBV30 and TRBJ1-1; unclear D gene. V was cut by 4 bases and J by 0 bases, with 12 bases left in between. The length of the CDR3 is 14 residues. The V gene's germline CDR1 is GTSNPN and CDR2 SVGIG (reference sequence). The variable domain in full, with the rest retrieved from reference TRBV30 and TRBJ1-1, is SQTIHQWPATLVQPVGSPLSLECTVEGTSNPNLYWYRQAAGRGLQLLFYSVGIGQISSEVPQNLSASRPQDRQFILSSKKLLLSDSGFYLCAWTRTGMNTEAFFGQGTRLTVV.

J is TRBJ2-1 and V is TRBV5-3, with D possibly being TRBD1 or TRBD2 (5 bases each). TRBV5-3 qualifies as an ORF whose function is uncertain. V lost 0 bases to trimming and J lost 1 base, with 17 bases between them. The CDR3 covers 18 residues. The CDR3 DNA sequence: TGTGCCAGAAGCTTGGCAGGGTCGGGACGGGAATCCTACAATGAGCAGTTCTTC. Its translation is CARSLAGSGRESYNEQFF.

The chain joins TRBV5-5 to TRBJ2-2; 7 bases are shared with TRBD1. With 5 bases clipped from V and 5 bases from J, the junction kept 12 bases outside the gene matches. The V gene's germline CDR1 is SGHKS and CDR2 YYEKEE (reference sequence). The CDR3 loop spans 16 amino acids. The CDR3 here is CASSRQTGFTTGELFF. The CDR3, as DNA: TGTGCCAGCAGTCGACAGACAGGGTTTACGACCGGGGAGCTGTTTTTT.

This CDR3 is CASSEQGAGANVLTF. The CDR3 bases are TGCGCCAGCAGCGAACAGGGGGCTGGGGCCAACGTCCTGACTTTC. V gene TRBV5-1 combines with J gene TRBJ2-6, with 8 bases aligning to TRBD1. CDR3 length equals 15 residues. Looked up from germline, CDR1 is SGHRS and CDR2 is YFSETQ. Trimming took 4 bases from V and 2 from J; bases not matched to a gene: 2. Full variable domain (rest looked up from reference TRBV5-1 and TRBJ2-6): KAGVTQTPRYLIKTRGQQVTLSCSPISGHRSVSWYQQTPGQGLQFLFEYFSETQRNKGNFPGRFSGRQFSNSRSEMNVSTLELGDSALYLCASSEQGAGANVLTFGAGSRLTVL.

In the case of this clone: Within the sample, other DNA sequences also encode this same CDR3. This chain uses TRBV5-1 with TRBJ2-7, with 7 nucleotides matching TRBD1. The junction had 2 bases not matched to a gene; V was cut back by 2 bases and J by 0 bases. The V gene's germline CDR1 is SGHRS and CDR2 YFSETQ. The CDR3 spans 14 residues. The CDR3 protein is CASSFGTASYEQYF. In DNA form, the CDR3 reads TGCGCCAGCAGCTTCGGGACAGCCTCCTACGAGCAGTACTTC.

The genes are TRBV19 and TRBJ2-6; 8 nucleotides agree with TRBD1. The trim removed 5 bases at V and 0 bases at J, leaving 9 bases unmatched. This CDR3 comprises 18 residues. Germline V gene lookup returns CDR1 LNHDA and CDR2 SQIVND (reference sequence). CDR3 sequence reads: CASSLSRGLNSGANVLTF. CDR3 sequence (DNA): TGTGCCAGTAGTCTCAGCAGGGGGCTTAACTCTGGGGCCAACGTCCTGACTTTC.

In DNA form, the CDR3 reads TGTGCCAGCAGTTCGCGACAGCTATCCAACTATGGCTACACCTTC. Translation gives CASSSRQLSNYGYTF. The chain links TRBV6-5 to TRBJ1-2; maybe TRBD1 (5 bases). Trimming pared 4 bases from V and 2 bases from J, leaving 14 bases between. This CDR3 comprises 15 residues. The germline CDR1 and CDR2 sequences are MNHEY and SVGAGI.

The chain joins TRBV28 to TRBJ2-7; 7 bases agree with TRBD1. The CDR3 has 14 residues. Germline V gives CDR1 MDHEN, CDR2 SYDVKM. The V and J ends lost 5 bases and 9 bases, in that order; junction bases with no gene match: 13. Here the CDR3 DNA reads TGTGCCAGCAGTCTACAGGGGTCGAGTTTAGGGCAGTACTTC. It is translated as CASSLQGSSLGQYF.

This chain uses TRBV5-1 with TRBJ2-3; a possible D gene is TRBD2 (5 bases). V was clipped by 6 bases and J by 4 bases, with 18 bases between them. The CDR3 extends over 15 amino acids. CDR1 and CDR2 (germline): SGHRS, YFSETQ. The DNA of the CDR3 is TGCGCCAGCACTCCCAGCGGCGGGCTCGCAGATACGCAGTATTTT. Translated: CASTPSGGLADTQYF.